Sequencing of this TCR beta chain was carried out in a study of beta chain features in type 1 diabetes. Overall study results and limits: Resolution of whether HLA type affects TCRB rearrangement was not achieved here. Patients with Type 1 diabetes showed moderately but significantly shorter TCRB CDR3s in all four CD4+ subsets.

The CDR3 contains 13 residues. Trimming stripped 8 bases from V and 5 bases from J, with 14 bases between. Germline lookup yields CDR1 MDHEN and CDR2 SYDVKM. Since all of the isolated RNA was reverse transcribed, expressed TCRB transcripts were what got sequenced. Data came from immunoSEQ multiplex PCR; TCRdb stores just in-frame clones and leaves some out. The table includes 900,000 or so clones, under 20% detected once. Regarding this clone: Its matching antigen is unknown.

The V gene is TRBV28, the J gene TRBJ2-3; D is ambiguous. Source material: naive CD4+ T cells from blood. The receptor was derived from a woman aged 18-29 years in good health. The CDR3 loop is CASRHGALDTQYF. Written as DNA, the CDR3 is TGTGCCAGCCGTCATGGAGCTTTAGATACGCAGTATTTT.